This note documents a single T cell receptor beta chain sequence. Its matching antigen is unknown. Germline lookup yields CDR1 MNHEY and CDR2 SVGAGI. This CDR3 comprises 16 residues. Sample-barcoded 5' priming and a J-beta primer mix drove a second PCR of about 7 to 12 cycles. Each TCR beta cDNA got a 12-nucleotide random molecular identifier. From the 5' RACE reads, TCRdb called clonotypes with MiXCR, one entry per CDR3 protein. The repertoire consists of 750,000 to 950,000 distinct CDR3 sequences, with roughly 50% occurring once and the leading ten covering about 42%. This sample was included in a study of blood T cells in healthy people across ages. Overall study findings and caveats: The recorded TCR beta diversity per million T cells decreased in a roughly linear manner with age.

The authors drew around 11 milliliters of peripheral blood from each donor. V usage is TRBV6-5 and J usage is TRBJ2-4, with 7 bases aligning to TRBD2. TRBJ2-5 matches the DNA end more closely, so the J call is doubtful. The TCR was taken from a man of 80 years or more in good health. The sequenced material came from blood. CDR3 DNA: TGTGCCAGCGCAACGTGGAGGGAGGGCCGAGGAGAGACCCAGTACTTC. Encoded protein: CASATWREGRGETQYF.